Listed here are 27 T cell receptor beta chains from one sample, sequenced in a study of T cell responses to AZD1222 COVID-19 vaccine. The method was immunoSEQ multiplex PCR; TCRdb's version includes in-frame clones alone and lacks a portion of them. The data contain approximately 180,000 clones, about nine tenths of them singletons. The material was peripheral blood, obtained on day 0 of AZD1222 vaccination. All receptors come from an adult in good health.

J is TRBJ2-3 and V is TRBV7-9; 12 bases line up with TRBD1. The CDR3 has 15 residues. The junction had 9 bases not matched to a gene; V was cut back by 10 bases and J by 4 bases. The germline V gene has CDR1 SEHNR and CDR2 FQNEAQ (reference sequence). CDR3 loop: CATYRGTGGPDTQYF. The CDR3 coding sequence is TGTGCCACCTACCGAGGGACAGGGGGCCCAGATACGCAGTATTTT.

This chain links TRBV4-1 with TRBJ1-1, with unresolved D. The CDR3 has 15 amino acids. The ends were cut back, 4 bases at V and 1 base at J, with 13 bases in the middle. The germline CDR1 and CDR2 sequences are MGHRA and YSYEKL. The CDR3: CASSPAGVPNTEAFF. The CDR3, as DNA: TGCGCCAGCAGCCCCGCCGGGGTTCCGAACACTGAAGCTTTCTTT.

This clone turned up a few times. The chain has TRBV30 and TRBJ2-7; 13 positions agree with TRBD2. CDR3 size: 14 residues. Germline V gene data show CDR1 as GTSNPN and CDR2 as SVGIG (reference sequence). Trimming cost V 5 bases and J 2 bases; bases outside gene matches: 3. The CDR3 is CAWGTSGTTYEQYF. In DNA, the CDR3 is TGTGCCTGGGGGACTAGCGGGACCACCTACGAGCAGTACTTC.

This rearrangement joins TRBV7-2 to TRBJ1-3; possibly TRBD1 for D (5 bases). There are 14 residues in the CDR3. V lost 5 bases and J lost 10, with 18 bases in between. Germline CDR1 SGHTA, CDR2 FQGNSA. The CDR3: CASSHGQTPGTIYF. The CDR3 coding sequence is TGTGCCAGCAGCCACGGACAAACCCCAGGAACCATATATTTT.

V usage is TRBV19 and J usage is TRBJ2-2, with D perhaps being TRBD1 or TRBD2 (5 bases each). This CDR3 is 15 amino acids long. Germline assignment: CDR1 LNHDA and CDR2 SQIVND (reference sequence). Deletions cut 7 bases from V and 1 base from J, with 13 bases between. CDR3 protein: CASKIRDQNTGELFF. The CDR3 DNA follows: TGTGCCAGTAAAATCCGGGACCAGAACACCGGGGAGCTGTTTTTT.

The CDR3 spells CASSSGQNQPQHF. In nucleotides, the CDR3 is TGTGCCAGCAGCTCGGGACAGAATCAGCCCCAGCATTTT. The chain carries TRBV5-6 and TRBJ1-5, with 7 nucleotides matching TRBD1. This CDR3 is 13 amino acids long. Germline assignment: CDR1 SGHDT and CDR2 YYEEEE. Trimming removed 3 bases from V and 4 bases from J; junction bases left unmatched: 1.

This clone has a handful of counts. The chain joins TRBV30 to TRBJ1-5; D is ambiguous. The CDR3 has 14 residues. V shed 5 bases and J shed 4 bases, with 15 bases lying between them. The V gene's germline CDR1 is GTSNPN and CDR2 SVGIG (reference sequence). The CDR3 nucleotides are TGTGCCTGGGGGGAGGAGGCCCCTAATCAGCCCCAGCATTTT. Its translation is CAWGEEAPNQPQHF.

This chain connects TRBV7-9 to TRBJ1-6; D is ambiguous. Per the germline V gene, CDR1 is SEHNR and CDR2 is FQNEAQ (reference sequence). V was cut by 5 bases and J by 1 base, with 9 bases left in between. This CDR3 spans 15 amino acids. CDR3 region: CASSRPGSYNSPLHF. CDR3 DNA sequence: TGTGCCAGCAGCCGCCCGGGATCCTATAATTCACCCCTCCACTTT.

The chain links TRBV6-1 to TRBJ2-2; D gene unclear. The V and J ends lost 2 bases and 2 bases respectively, with 12 bases between them. Germline V lookup: CDR1 MNHNS, CDR2 SASEGT. The CDR3 is made up of 16 amino acids. Written as DNA, the CDR3 is TGTGCCAGCAGTGAAACTGTGGGTCCAAACACCGGGGAGCTGTTTTTT. Translated: CASSETVGPNTGELFF.

The chain has TRBV4-3 and TRBJ2-3; D gene ambiguous. The V gene lost 5 bases and the J gene lost 2 bases, with 11 bases spanning the gap. Germline V gene lookup returns CDR1 LGHNA and CDR2 YSLEER. The CDR3 is made up of 14 amino acids. CDR3 nucleotides: TGCGCCAGCAGCGAATCTACAGTCACAGATACGCAGTATTTT. This translates into CASSESTVTDTQYF.

This clone was seen more than once but under ten times. V usage is TRBV27 and J usage is TRBJ2-1; 9 positions agree with TRBD1. Germline assignment: CDR1 MNHEY and CDR2 SMNVEV (reference sequence). The CDR3 loop spans 14 amino acids. The V segment lost 2 bases and the J segment 7 bases; nucleotides outside the gene matches: 3. In nucleotides, the CDR3 is TGTGCCAGCAGTTTAGGAGACAGGGGGAATGAGCAGTTCTTC. Translated: CASSLGDRGNEQFF.

Regarding this clone: The same CDR3 is also encoded by other DNA sequences in this sample. The chain uses TRBV7-9 and TRBJ1-1; D call uncertain. The V gene lost 5 bases and the J gene lost 3 bases, with 7 bases spanning the gap. Looked up from germline, CDR1 is SEHNR and CDR2 is FQNEAQ (reference sequence). The CDR3 runs 12 residues. Here the CDR3 DNA reads TGTGCCAGCAGCCCACGGGACACTGAAGCTTTCTTT. The encoded protein is CASSPRDTEAFF.

The rearrangement links TRBV5-1 to TRBJ2-1; TRBD1 agrees at 7 bases. Germline V gene sequence: CDR1 SGHRS, CDR2 YFSETQ. V shed 4 bases, J shed 7 bases, and the junction held 8 bases outside the gene matches. The CDR3 contains 14 residues. The CDR3 DNA reads TGCGCCAGCAGCGAAGGGACAGTCGGGAATGAGCAGTTCTTC. Its protein product is CASSEGTVGNEQFF.

This chain links TRBV7-9 with TRBJ1-1; D unresolved. The CDR3 sequence is 13 residues long. Per germline, CDR1 SEHNR and CDR2 FQNEAQ (reference sequence). Between the trimmed V and J ends, which lost 2 bases and 5 bases, there was a span of 9 bases. The CDR3 bases are TGTGCCAGCAGCTTACGCTCTGAGACTGAAGCTTTCTTT. Amino acids: CASSLRSETEAFF.

The CDR3 spells CGPGVTDTQYF. CDR3 in DNA: TGTGGCCCGGGGGTCACAGATACGCAGTATTTT. This chain joins TRBV11-3 and TRBJ2-3; D might be TRBD2 (6 bases). Germline-derived CDR1 and CDR2 are SGHNT and YENEEA. The CDR3 sequence is 11 residues long. Together with reference TRBV11-3 and TRBJ2-3, the CDR3 gives the full variable domain: EAGVVQSPRYKIIEKKQPVAFWCNPISGHNTLYWYLQNLGQGPELLIRYENEEAVDDSQLPKDRFSAERLKGVDSTLKIQPAELGDSAVYLCGPGVTDTQYFGPGTRLTVL.

V and J are TRBV15 and TRBJ1-4, with D perhaps matching TRBD1 (5 bases). Germline-derived CDR1 and CDR2 are LNHNV and YYDKDF (reference sequence). The CDR3 runs to 16 residues. The germline V and J ends were trimmed by 5 bases and 4 bases, with 17 bases remaining between them. CDR3 nucleotide sequence: TGTGCCACCAGCTCGAACCCGGGACGGAATAATGAAAAACTGTTTTTT. Translated: CATSSNPGRNNEKLFF.

V and J are TRBV7-9 and TRBJ2-3, with a tentative D call TRBD2 (6 bases). Germline CDR1 and CDR2: SEHNR and FQNEAQ (reference sequence). The CDR3 loop spans 15 amino acids. Between the trimmed V and J ends, which lost 0 bases and 0 bases, there was a span of 7 bases. CDR3 region: CASSLAGGSTDTQYF. CDR3 nucleotide sequence: TGTGCCAGCAGCTTAGCGGGGGGAAGCACAGATACGCAGTATTTT. Combining the CDR3 with reference TRBV7-9 and TRBJ2-3 gives the whole variable domain DTGVSQNPRHKITKRGQNVTFRCDPISEHNRLYWYRQTLGQGPEFLTYFQNEAQLEKSRLLSDRFSAERPKGSFSTLEIQRTEQGDSAMYLCASSLAGGSTDTQYFGPGTRLTVL.

The genes are TRBV6-2 or TRBV6-3 and TRBJ1-6; D uncertain. Germline V gene lookup returns CDR1 MNHEY and CDR2 SVGEGT. V was cut by 2 bases and J by 9 bases, with 8 bases left in between. CDR3 length: 13 amino acids. CDR3 region: CASSYPNGSPLHF. Here the CDR3 DNA reads TGTGCCAGCAGTTACCCCAATGGTTCACCCCTCCACTTT.

This chain's CDR3 is CASSLNRGQPQHF. CDR3 DNA: TGTGCCAGCAGCTTGAACAGGGGGCAGCCCCAGCATTTT. V usage is TRBV5-4 and J usage is TRBJ1-5; 8 bases fit TRBD1. The ends lost 1 base at V and 7 bases at J; junction bases unmatched: 1. The CDR3 is 13 residues long. Germline V gene data show CDR1 as SGHNT and CDR2 as YYREEE (reference sequence).

The rearrangement uses TRBV18 and TRBJ1-2; TRBD1 aligns across 8 bases. CDR1 is KGHSH and CDR2 is LQKENI in the germline V gene. The junction had 4 bases not matched to a gene; V was cut back by 1 base and J by 6 bases. The CDR3 covers 14 residues. CDR3 DNA sequence: TGTGCCAGCTCACCACGGACAGGGCAGGATGGCTACACCTTC. This gives the protein CASSPRTGQDGYTF.

This chain connects TRBV7-3 to TRBJ2-1, with 7 bases that match TRBD2. V shed 5 bases and J 0 bases; nucleotides not matched to a gene: 7. The V gene's germline CDR1 is SGHTA and CDR2 FQGTGA. The CDR3 runs to 16 residues. The CDR3 region is CASSPSLAASYNEQFF. The CDR3 nucleotides read TGTGCCAGCAGCCCCTCCCTAGCGGCCTCCTACAATGAGCAGTTCTTC.

The gene calls are TRBV29-1 and TRBJ2-1, with TRBD2 matching over 8 bases. From germline, CDR1 is SQVTM and CDR2 ANQGSEA. V lost 8 bases and J lost 0; bases outside the gene matches: 6. CDR3 length: 14 residues. The CDR3 is CSSPGGSSYNEQFF. In DNA, the CDR3 is TGCAGCTCACCGGGGGGGAGCTCCTACAATGAGCAGTTCTTC.

The chain links TRBV5-5 to TRBJ2-7; D call uncertain. Trimming stripped 0 bases from V and 3 bases from J, with 10 bases between. The V gene's germline CDR1 is SGHKS and CDR2 YYEKEE (reference sequence). CDR3 size: 14 residues. CDR3 nucleotide sequence: TGTGCCAGCAGCTTGGGTCGGGCTAACTACGAGCAGTACTTC. Translating gives CASSLGRANYEQYF.

This chain uses TRBV7-8 with TRBJ1-5; D is unclear. V gave up 5 bases and J gave up 9 bases, with 17 bases separating them. The CDR3 length is 14 residues. The germline gives CDR1 SGHVS, CDR2 FQNEAQ. The CDR3 region has the DNA TGTGCCAGCAGCCCCGAAGGTAGGGAGCCGCCCCAGCATTTT. Its translation: CASSPEGREPPQHF. The full variable domain, completed using reference TRBV7-8 and TRBJ1-5, is GAGVSQSPRYKVAKRGQDVALRCDPISGHVSLFWYQQALGQGPEFLTYFQNEAQLDKSGLPSDRFFAERPEGSVSTLKIQRTQQEDSAVYLCASSPEGREPPQHFGDGTRLSIL.

The chain carries TRBV7-9 and TRBJ2-1; unclear D gene. The germline gives CDR1 SEHNR, CDR2 FQNEAQ (reference sequence). The CDR3 is 15 residues long. The V gene lost 4 bases and the J gene lost 5 bases, with 15 bases spanning the gap. CDR3 loop: CASSSYTPLDNEQFF. The CDR3 nucleotides read TGTGCCAGCAGCTCATACACCCCTCTAGACAATGAGCAGTTCTTC.

This CDR3 is CASSPQGVGTDTQYF. The CDR3 bases are TGTGCCAGCAGCCCACAGGGGGTAGGCACAGATACGCAGTATTTT. The chain recombines TRBV9 with TRBJ2-3; 8 bases map to TRBD1. V lost 4 bases and J lost 1; bases outside the gene matches: 5. This CDR3 contains 15 residues. The germline V gene has CDR1 SGDLS and CDR2 YYNGEE.

This clone was counted a few times. Other DNA sequences in the sample encode the same CDR3. The V call is TRBV5-4, the J call TRBJ2-3, with a tentative D call TRBD1 (5 bases). The CDR3 has 14 residues. Trimming took off 0 bases at V and 0 bases at J, with 5 bases between the two ends. In germline, CDR1 is SGHNT, CDR2 YYREEE (reference sequence). The CDR3 DNA sequence: TGTGCCAGCAGCTTGGGACAGAGCACAGATACGCAGTATTTT. Its translation is CASSLGQSTDTQYF. Full variable domain (outside the CDR3, taken from reference TRBV5-4 and TRBJ2-3): ETGVTQSPTHLIKTRGQQVTLRCSSQSGHNTVSWYQQALGQGPQFIFQYYREEENGRGNFPPRFSGLQFPNYSSELNVNALELDDSALYLCASSLGQSTDTQYFGPGTRLTVL.